This T cell receptor beta chain was recorded in a study of cytomegalovirus exposure and HLA in healthy donors. Study-level results: In vitro experiments confirmed that a few CMV-associated chains were specific for CMV antigens.

Amplification used 60 Vbeta primers and 13 Jbeta primers. Here immunoSEQ multiplex PCR was the method, and the copy in TCRdb shows in-frame clones only, minus some. The data show more than 150,000 clones, approximately 88% seen once. As for this clone: The target antigen is unknown.

The CDR3 has 15 amino acids. Trimming removed 2 bases from V and 4 bases from J; junction bases left unmatched: 5. Germline CDR1 and CDR2: SGHDN and FVKESK. The clonotype originates from a woman between 18 and 30 years old in good health and CMV-seronegative. Sequencing was done on a sample of PBMCs. The V gene is TRBV14, the J gene TRBJ1-2, with TRBD1 matching over 9 bases. The CDR3 region is CASSQTRDRAYGYTF. The CDR3, as DNA: TGTGCCAGCAGCCAAACCCGGGACAGGGCCTATGGCTACACCTTC.